A selection of T cell receptor beta chains follows, all from one sample in a study of Graves' ophthalmopathy and Graves' hyperthyroidism. TCRdb passed the multiplex PCR reads through MiXCR, listing each CDR3 protein once. Of about 1.1 million distinct CDR3 sequences listed, about two fifths are singletons. The sample was peripheral blood or thyroid tissue (not recorded which). The receptors come from an adult man with Graves' hyperthyroidism. Each CDR3 is given with its conserved first and last residue. A D gene is named only where the DNA matches it firmly. Clone sizes are given selectively: once, few, many, or a class where the clone is expanded.

j_gene | v_gene | len | abundance | d_gene | CDR3nt | CDR3aa
TRBJ2-7 | TRBV5-1 | 12 | many | NA | TGCGCCAGCAGCACGGACAGCTACGAGCAGTACTTC | CASSTDSYEQYF
TRBJ1-2 | TRBV27 | 14 | NA | NA | TGTGCCAGCGCCAAAGCGGACAGAGGGTATGGCTACACCTTC | CASAKADRGYGYTF
TRBJ1-6 | TRBV7-2 | 15 | NA | NA | TGTGCCAGCAGCTCCCCAGGGTCGGGGAATTCACCCCTCCACTTT | CASSSPGSGNSPLHF
TRBJ2-2 | TRBV2 | 14 | few | NA | TGTGCCAGCAGTGAACGAGGGAACACCGGGGAGCTGTTTTTT | CASSERGNTGELFF
TRBJ2-7 | TRBV7-8 | 16 | many | TRBD1 | TGTGCCAGCAGATCCAAGCCTTGGGACAGCCCCTACGAGCAGTACTTC | CASRSKPWDSPYEQYF
TRBJ2-2 | TRBV24-1 | 17 | many | NA | TGTGCCACCAGTGATCTAGGATCTTCTCGAAACACCGGGGAGCTGTTTTTT | CATSDLGSSRNTGELFF
TRBJ1-2 | TRBV6-6 | 12 | many | TRBD1 | TGTGCCAGCATCCCAGGGGGCGGTGGCTACACCTTC | CASIPGGGGYTF
TRBJ1-1 | TRBV2 | 16 | NA | NA | TGTGCCAGCAGTGAAGCCGGTCTGTCGTCGTTCCCTGAAGCTTTCTTT | CASSEAGLSSFPEAFF
TRBJ1-2 | TRBV29-1 | 13 | NA | TRBD1 | TGCAGCGTTGAAGATCGGGACAGGGACGGCTACACCTTC | CSVEDRDRDGYTF
TRBJ1-2 | TRBV5-1 | 13 | many | NA | TGCGCCAGCAGCAAGTCAGGAGGGATGGGCTACACCTTC | CASSKSGGMGYTF
TRBJ2-2 | TRBV9 | 16 | NA | TRBD1 | TGTGCCAGCAGCGTAGCCACAGGGGGTGTTTTAGGGGAGCTGTTTTTT | CASSVATGGVLGELFF
TRBJ2-2 | TRBV9 | 14 | many | NA | TGTGCCAGCAGCGTAGGGCAGGGCTTAGGGGAGCTGTTTTTT | CASSVGQGLGELFF
TRBJ2-5 | TRBV29-1 | 12 | many | NA | TGCAGCGTTGGGGGGACCTATGAGACCCAGTACTTC | CSVGGTYETQYF
TRBJ2-2 | TRBV7-2 | 14 | many | NA | TGTGCCAGCAGCTTAGGCGAGGGAACCGGGGAGCTGTTTTTT | CASSLGEGTGELFF
TRBJ2-2 | TRBV7-2 | 18 | many | TRBD2 | TGTGCCAGCAGCTTCGGACTAGCGGGCACTTCGGACACCGGGGAGCTGTTTTTT | CASSFGLAGTSDTGELFF
TRBJ1-5 | TRBV6-2/TRBV6-3 | 15 | few | TRBD1 | TGTGCCAGCAGTACAGGACAGGGCTTTAATCAGCCCCAGCATTTT | CASSTGQGFNQPQHF
TRBJ1-2 | TRBV5-1 | 13 | many | TRBD1 | TGCGCCAGCAACCCGGGACAGGGGATTGGCTACACCTTC | CASNPGQGIGYTF
TRBJ2-2 | TRBV5-8 | 14 | many | NA | TGTGCCAGCAGCTTTCAGCTGACGGAAGGGGAGCTGTTTTTT | CASSFQLTEGELFF
TRBJ1-1 | TRBV29-1 | 15 | NA | NA | TGCAGCGTTGCATGGGCGGGTCCCCCGAACACTGAAGCTTTCTTT | CSVAWAGPPNTEAFF
TRBJ2-5 | TRBV15 | 16 | many | NA | TGTGCCACCAGCAGCCCGAGAACGGGGGTGCAAGAGACCCAGTACTTC | CATSSPRTGVQETQYF
TRBJ1-2 | TRBV7-9 | 14 | NA | TRBD1 | TGTGCCAGCAGCCTTTCCCGGGACAGGGGAGGCTACACCTTC | CASSLSRDRGGYTF
TRBJ2-7 | TRBV20-1 | 13 | many | NA | TGCAGTGCTGGCGGGACAGAGCCCTACGAGCAGTACTTC | CSAGGTEPYEQYF
TRBJ1-1 | TRBV19 | 14 | many | NA | TGTGCCAGTAGTGGCGGGGACATGAACACTGAAGCTTTCTTT | CASSGGDMNTEAFF
TRBJ1-1 | TRBV3-1 | 12 | NA | NA | TGTGCCAGCAGCCAAGACCTGCGGCACGCTTTCTTT | CASSQDLRHAFF
TRBJ1-4 | TRBV10-3 | 13 | NA | TRBD1 | TGTGCCACCAGCCCGGGACAGGGGGAAAAACTGTTTTTT | CATSPGQGEKLFF
TRBJ1-2 | TRBV5-4 | 13 | few | NA | TGTGCCAGCAGCCCCCGGGACGACTATGGCTACACCTTC | CASSPRDDYGYTF